This is a list of T cell receptor beta chains from one sample in a study of T cells of healthy individuals. Each CDR3 protein gets one entry after TCRdb re-called the 5' RACE reads with MiXCR. The sample includes about 82,000 distinct CDR3 sequences, approximately 5.4% of them seen just once. These receptor sequences come from a female donor in good health. CDR3s include the opening cysteine and the closing phenylalanine or tryptophan. Each record gives: V gene, D gene, clone size, J gene, CDR3 protein, CDR3 DNA. The D gene is left open where the match is weak. Expanded clones are given a class, and other clones once, few, many or no size at all.

V gene: TRBV27
D gene: TRBD1
clone size: .
J gene: TRBJ2-1
CDR3 protein: CASSPRGQGRGNEQFF
CDR3 DNA: TGTGCCAGCAGTCCCCGGGGACAGGGGCGAGGCAATGAGCAGTTCTTC

V gene: TRBV20-1
D gene: .
clone size: few
J gene: TRBJ2-7
CDR3 protein: CSASRQGLTYEQYF
CDR3 DNA: TGCAGTGCTTCCCGGCAGGGGCTGACCTACGAGCAGTACTTC

V gene: TRBV11-3
D gene: TRBD2
clone size: many
J gene: TRBJ2-1
CDR3 protein: CASSLRAGGYNEQFF
CDR3 DNA: TGTGCCAGCAGCTTAAGGGCGGGAGGATACAATGAGCAGTTCTTC

V gene: TRBV28
D gene: .
clone size: many
J gene: TRBJ2-7
CDR3 protein: CASSFGGGFYEQYF
CDR3 DNA: TGTGCCAGCAGTTTTGGGGGAGGTTTCTACGAGCAGTACTTC

V gene: TRBV20-1
D gene: .
clone size: few
J gene: TRBJ2-7
CDR3 protein: CSARRGQSYEQYF
CDR3 DNA: TGCAGTGCTAGACGCGGGCAGTCCTACGAGCAGTACTTC

V gene: TRBV5-8
D gene: TRBD1
clone size: few
J gene: TRBJ1-6
CDR3 protein: CASSAGQYNSPLHF
CDR3 DNA: TGTGCCAGCAGCGCGGGACAGTATAATTCACCCCTCCACTTT

V gene: TRBV7-3
D gene: .
clone size: .
J gene: TRBJ1-5
CDR3 protein: CASSFGGGQPQHF
CDR3 DNA: TGTGCCAGCAGCTTCGGGGGGGGTCAGCCCCAGCATTTT

V gene: TRBV5-4
D gene: .
clone size: many
J gene: TRBJ2-1
CDR3 protein: CASSIDRDNEQFF
CDR3 DNA: TGTGCCAGCAGCATCGACAGAGACAATGAGCAGTTCTTC

V gene: TRBV7-2
D gene: TRBD1
clone size: .
J gene: TRBJ1-1
CDR3 protein: CASSSAGGRRQGEAFF
CDR3 DNA: TGTGCCAGCAGCTCCGCAGGGGGCAGACGTCAAGGTGAAGCTTTCTTT

V gene: TRBV6-2/TRBV6-3
D gene: .
clone size: .
J gene: TRBJ2-4
CDR3 protein: CASSYNGVANIQYF
CDR3 DNA: TGTGCCAGCAGTTACAATGGAGTAGCTAACATTCAGTACTTC

V gene: TRBV7-9
D gene: .
clone size: few
J gene: TRBJ1-5
CDR3 protein: CASSLKGNQPQHF
CDR3 DNA: TGTGCCAGCAGCCTAAAGGGAAATCAGCCCCAGCATTTT

V gene: TRBV4-3
D gene: TRBD1
clone size: .
J gene: TRBJ1-2
CDR3 protein: CASSQDYGTGSGYTF
CDR3 DNA: TGCGCCAGCAGCCAAGATTATGGGACAGGGAGTGGCTACACCTTC

V gene: TRBV6-5
D gene: TRBD1
clone size: many
J gene: TRBJ1-2
CDR3 protein: CASSRDRGLGGYTF
CDR3 DNA: TGTGCCAGCAGTCGGGACAGGGGGCTCGGGGGCTACACCTTC

V gene: TRBV11-2
D gene: TRBD1
clone size: few
J gene: TRBJ2-1
CDR3 protein: CASSMTGDNEQFF
CDR3 DNA: TGTGCCAGCAGCATGACAGGGGACAATGAGCAGTTCTTC

V gene: TRBV7-2
D gene: .
clone size: many
J gene: TRBJ2-5
CDR3 protein: CASSLEPGAETQYF
CDR3 DNA: TGTGCCAGCAGCTTAGAGCCAGGGGCGGAGACCCAGTACTTC

V gene: TRBV13
D gene: .
clone size: many
J gene: TRBJ2-7
CDR3 protein: CASSLAPRVPYEQYF
CDR3 DNA: TGTGCCAGCAGCTTGGCCCCGAGAGTCCCCTACGAGCAGTACTTC

V gene: TRBV7-9
D gene: .
clone size: .
J gene: TRBJ1-4
CDR3 protein: CASSFVATNEKLFF
CDR3 DNA: TGTGCCAGCAGCTTCGTTGCGACCAATGAAAAACTGTTTTTT

V gene: TRBV29-1
D gene: .
clone size: many
J gene: TRBJ2-1
CDR3 protein: CSVERGVRQNEQFF
CDR3 DNA: TGCAGCGTTGAAAGAGGGGTTAGACAGAATGAGCAGTTCTTC

V gene: TRBV28
D gene: TRBD1
clone size: .
J gene: TRBJ1-1
CDR3 protein: CASSLDMEGTGDTEAFF
CDR3 DNA: TGTGCCAGCAGTTTAGATATGGAAGGGACAGGGGACACTGAAGCTTTCTTT

V gene: TRBV7-9
D gene: TRBD1
clone size: many
J gene: TRBJ1-4
CDR3 protein: CASSARSTGGYEKLFF
CDR3 DNA: TGTGCCAGCAGCGCCCGCTCCACAGGGGGGTATGAAAAACTGTTTTTT

V gene: TRBV4-1
D gene: .
clone size: many
J gene: TRBJ2-6
CDR3 protein: CASSPLSLGTGANVLTF
CDR3 DNA: TGCGCCAGCAGCCCTCTTTCTCTTGGTACTGGGGCCAACGTCCTGACTTTC

V gene: TRBV28
D gene: TRBD2
clone size: many
J gene: TRBJ2-7
CDR3 protein: CASRATSGGAYEQYF
CDR3 DNA: TGTGCCAGCAGGGCGACTAGCGGGGGAGCCTACGAGCAGTACTTC